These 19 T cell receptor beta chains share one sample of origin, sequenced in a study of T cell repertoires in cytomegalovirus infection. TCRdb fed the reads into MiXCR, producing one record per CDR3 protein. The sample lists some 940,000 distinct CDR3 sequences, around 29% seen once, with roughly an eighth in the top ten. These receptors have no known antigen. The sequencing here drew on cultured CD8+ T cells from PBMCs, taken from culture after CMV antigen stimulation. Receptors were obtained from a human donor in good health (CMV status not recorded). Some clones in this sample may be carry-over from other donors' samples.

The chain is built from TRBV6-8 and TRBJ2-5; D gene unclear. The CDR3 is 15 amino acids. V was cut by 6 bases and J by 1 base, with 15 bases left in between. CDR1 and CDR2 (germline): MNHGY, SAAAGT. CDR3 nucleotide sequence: TGTGCCAGCAGCCCTGATTTTGGCAGCCAAGAGACCCAGTACTTC. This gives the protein CASSPDFGSQETQYF.

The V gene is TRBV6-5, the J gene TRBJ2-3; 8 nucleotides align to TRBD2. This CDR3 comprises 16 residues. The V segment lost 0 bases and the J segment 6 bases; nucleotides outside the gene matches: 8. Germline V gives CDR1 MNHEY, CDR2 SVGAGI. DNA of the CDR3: TGTGCCAGCAGTTACTCGGGACTAGGGGGAGCCGATACGCAGTATTTT. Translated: CASSYSGLGGADTQYF.

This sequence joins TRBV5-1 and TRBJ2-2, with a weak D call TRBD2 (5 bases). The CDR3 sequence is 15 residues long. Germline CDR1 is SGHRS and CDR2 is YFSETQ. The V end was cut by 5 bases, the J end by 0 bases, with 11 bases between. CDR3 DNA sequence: TGCGCCAGCAGGAGGGCCCCATCGAACACCGGGGAGCTGTTTTTT. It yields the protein CASRRAPSNTGELFF.

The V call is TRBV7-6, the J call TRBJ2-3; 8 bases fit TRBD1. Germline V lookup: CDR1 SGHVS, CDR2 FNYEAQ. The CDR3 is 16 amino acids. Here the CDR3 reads CANSLGQGPSTDTQYF. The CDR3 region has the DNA TGTGCTAACAGCCTCGGACAGGGACCAAGCACAGATACGCAGTATTTT.

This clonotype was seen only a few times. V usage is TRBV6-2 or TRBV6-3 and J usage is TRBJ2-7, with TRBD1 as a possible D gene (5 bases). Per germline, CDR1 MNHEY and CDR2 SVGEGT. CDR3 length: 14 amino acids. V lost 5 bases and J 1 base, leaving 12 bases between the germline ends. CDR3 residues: CASSPSDSSYEQYF. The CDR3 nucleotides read TGTGCCAGCAGTCCCTCAGACAGTTCCTACGAGCAGTACTTC.

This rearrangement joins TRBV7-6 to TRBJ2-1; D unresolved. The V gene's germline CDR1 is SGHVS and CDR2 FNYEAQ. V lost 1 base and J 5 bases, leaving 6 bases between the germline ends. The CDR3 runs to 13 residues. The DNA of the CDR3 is TGTGCCAGCAGCTTAGAGACCGACAATGAGCAGTTCTTC. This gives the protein CASSLETDNEQFF.

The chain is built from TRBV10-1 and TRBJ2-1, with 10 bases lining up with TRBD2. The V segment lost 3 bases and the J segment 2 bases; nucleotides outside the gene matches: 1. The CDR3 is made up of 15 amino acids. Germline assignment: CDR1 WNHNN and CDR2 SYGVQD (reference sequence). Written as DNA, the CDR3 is TGCGCCAGCAGTGAAGCGGGGGGGGCCTACAATGAGCAGTTCTTC. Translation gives CASSEAGGAYNEQFF.

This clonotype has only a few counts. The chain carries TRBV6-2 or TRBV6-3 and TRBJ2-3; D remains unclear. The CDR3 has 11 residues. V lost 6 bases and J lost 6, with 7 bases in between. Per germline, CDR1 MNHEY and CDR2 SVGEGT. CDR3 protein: CASSAPDTQYF. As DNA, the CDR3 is TGTGCCAGCAGCGCCCCGGATACGCAGTATTTT.

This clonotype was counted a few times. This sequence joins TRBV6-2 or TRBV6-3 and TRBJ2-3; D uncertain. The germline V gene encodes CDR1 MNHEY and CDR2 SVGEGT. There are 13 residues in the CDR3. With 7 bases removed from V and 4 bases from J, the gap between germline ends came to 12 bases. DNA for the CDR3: TGTGCCAGCAAGACCGGTGGGGCAGATACGCAGTATTTT. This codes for CASKTGGADTQYF.

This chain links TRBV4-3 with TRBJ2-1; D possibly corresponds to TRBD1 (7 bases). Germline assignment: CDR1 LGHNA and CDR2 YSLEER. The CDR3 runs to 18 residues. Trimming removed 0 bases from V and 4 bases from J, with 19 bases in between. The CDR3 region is CASSQDHLSAGGYNEQFF. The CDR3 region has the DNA TGCGCCAGCAGCCAAGATCATCTTTCAGCAGGGGGGTACAATGAGCAGTTCTTC.

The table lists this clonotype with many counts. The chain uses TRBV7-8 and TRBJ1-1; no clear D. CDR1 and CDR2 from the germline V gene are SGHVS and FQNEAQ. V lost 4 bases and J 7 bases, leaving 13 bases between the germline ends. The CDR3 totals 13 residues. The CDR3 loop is CASSSPRTIEAFF. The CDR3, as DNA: TGTGCCAGCAGCTCTCCGAGGACGATTGAAGCTTTCTTT.

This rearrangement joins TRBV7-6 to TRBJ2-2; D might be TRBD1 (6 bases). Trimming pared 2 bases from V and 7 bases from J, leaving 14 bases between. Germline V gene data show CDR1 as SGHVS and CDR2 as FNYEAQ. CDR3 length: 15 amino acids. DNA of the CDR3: TGTGCCAGCAGCTTATCCAGGGGATATATCGGGGAGCTGTTTTTT. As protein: CASSLSRGYIGELFF.

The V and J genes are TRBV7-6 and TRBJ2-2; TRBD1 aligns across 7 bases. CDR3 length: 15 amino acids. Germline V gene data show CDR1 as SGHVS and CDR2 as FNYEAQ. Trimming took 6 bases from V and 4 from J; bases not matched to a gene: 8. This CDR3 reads CASSYRGHGTGELFF. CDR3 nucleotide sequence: TGTGCCAGCAGTTACAGGGGACATGGCACCGGGGAGCTGTTTTTT.

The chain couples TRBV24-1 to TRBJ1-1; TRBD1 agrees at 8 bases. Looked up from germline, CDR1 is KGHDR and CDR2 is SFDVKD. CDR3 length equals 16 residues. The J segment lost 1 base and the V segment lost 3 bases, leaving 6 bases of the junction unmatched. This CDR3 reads CATSDPTGVWNTEAFF. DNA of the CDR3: TGTGCCACCAGTGATCCGACAGGGGTTTGGAACACTGAAGCTTTCTTT.

Here the CDR3 reads CSARARGYEQYV. DNA for the CDR3: TGCAGTGCTAGAGCTAGGGGTTACGAGCAGTACGTC. The chain combines TRBV20-1 with TRBJ2-7; maybe TRBD1 (5 bases). V was clipped by 1 base and J by 4 bases, with 8 bases between them. Per the germline V gene, CDR1 is DFQATT and CDR2 is SNEGSKA (reference sequence). This CDR3 is 12 amino acids long.

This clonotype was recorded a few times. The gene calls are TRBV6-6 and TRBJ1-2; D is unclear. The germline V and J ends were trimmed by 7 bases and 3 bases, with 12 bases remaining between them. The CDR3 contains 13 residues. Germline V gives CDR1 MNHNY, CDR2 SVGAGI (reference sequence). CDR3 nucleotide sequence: TGTGCCAGCAAGAGTGTGGAGGACTATGGCTACACCTTC. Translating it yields CASKSVEDYGYTF.

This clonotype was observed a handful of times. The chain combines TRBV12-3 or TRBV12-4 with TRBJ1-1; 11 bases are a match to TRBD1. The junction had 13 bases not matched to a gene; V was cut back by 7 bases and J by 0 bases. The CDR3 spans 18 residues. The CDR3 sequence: CASILYWTGGVLNTEAFF. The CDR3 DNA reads TGTGCCAGCATCCTATATTGGACAGGGGGCGTATTGAACACTGAAGCTTTCTTT.

The CDR3 DNA follows: TGTGCCAGCAGCTCTGGACTGAGGAACACTGAAGCTTTCTTT. Translation gives CASSSGLRNTEAFF. The chain recombines TRBV7-9 with TRBJ1-1; D ambiguous. The V end was cut by 4 bases, the J end by 1 base, with 10 bases between. The CDR3 is 14 residues long. Germline lookup yields CDR1 SEHNR and CDR2 FQNEAQ (reference sequence). Full variable domain (outside the CDR3, taken from reference TRBV7-9 and TRBJ1-1): DTGVSQNPRHKITKRGQNVTFRCDPISEHNRLYWYRQTLGQGPEFLTYFQNEAQLEKSRLLSDRFSAERPKGSFSTLEIQRTEQGDSAMYLCASSSGLRNTEAFFGQGTRLTVV.

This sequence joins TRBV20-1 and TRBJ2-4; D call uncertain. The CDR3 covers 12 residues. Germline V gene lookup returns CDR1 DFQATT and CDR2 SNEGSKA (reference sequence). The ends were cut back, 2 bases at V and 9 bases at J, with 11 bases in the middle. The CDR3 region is CSARQFKGIQYF. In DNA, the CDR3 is TGCAGTGCTAGACAGTTTAAGGGCATTCAGTACTTC.